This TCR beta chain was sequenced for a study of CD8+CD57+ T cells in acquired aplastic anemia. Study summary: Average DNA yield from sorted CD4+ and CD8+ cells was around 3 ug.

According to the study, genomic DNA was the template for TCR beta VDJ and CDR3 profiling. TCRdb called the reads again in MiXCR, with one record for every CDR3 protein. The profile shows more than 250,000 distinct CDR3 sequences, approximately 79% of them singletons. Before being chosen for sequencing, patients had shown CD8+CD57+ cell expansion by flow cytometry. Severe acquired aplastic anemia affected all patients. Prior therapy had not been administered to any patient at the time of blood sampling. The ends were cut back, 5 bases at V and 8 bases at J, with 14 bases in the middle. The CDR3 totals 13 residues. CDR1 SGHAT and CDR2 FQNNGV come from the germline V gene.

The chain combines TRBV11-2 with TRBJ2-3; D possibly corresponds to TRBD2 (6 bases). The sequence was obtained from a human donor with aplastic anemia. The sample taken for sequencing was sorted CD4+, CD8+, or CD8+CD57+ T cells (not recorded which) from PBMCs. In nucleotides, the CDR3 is TGTGCCAGCAGCGGGGGTGGAGGGTCTACGCAGTATTTT. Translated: CASSGGGGSTQYF.